This passage covers 19 T cell receptor beta chains from one sample sequenced in a study of blood T cell repertoires in COVID-19. The repertoire was sequenced with immunoSEQ multiplex PCR; TCRdb's copy has only in-frame clones and lacks some. This sample has 120,000 to 150,000 clones, with approximately 80% found just once. Sequenced input: peripheral blood. The receptors were sampled from a man aged 55 to 70 with active or convalescent COVID-19.

This clone was seen a few times. CDR3 DNA sequence: TGTGCCAGCACCCCGCGCCCCTCCTACGAGCAGTACTTC. Residues: CASTPRPSYEQYF. The chain carries TRBV28 and TRBJ2-7, with D uncertain. The CDR3 has 13 amino acids. Trimming removed 7 bases from V and 0 bases from J, with 10 bases in between. Germline V gene data show CDR1 as MDHEN and CDR2 as SYDVKM.

This chain uses TRBV2 with TRBJ2-1; tentative D call: TRBD1 (5 bases). Looked up from germline, CDR1 is SNHLY and CDR2 is FYNNEI. The ends were cut back, 2 bases at V and 6 bases at J, with 11 bases in the middle. CDR3 length: 14 amino acids. Written as DNA, the CDR3 is TGTGCCAGCAGTGAACGGCAGGGTCGCAATGAGCAGTTCTTC. Encoded protein: CASSERQGRNEQFF.

The genes are TRBV7-9 and TRBJ1-6, with TRBD1 as a possible D gene (5 bases). The CDR3 is 15 amino acids. The germline CDR1 and CDR2 sequences are SEHNR and FQNEAQ (reference sequence). The germline V and J ends were trimmed by 6 bases and 3 bases, with 12 bases remaining between them. The CDR3: CASRPGHSYNSPLHF. The CDR3 nucleotides read TGTGCCAGCAGACCTGGACATAGCTATAATTCACCCCTCCACTTT.

CDR3 DNA: TGTGCCAGCAGTTCGGGACAGGGGGCATCGGGAAACACCATATATTTT. Translation gives CASSSGQGASGNTIYF. This chain connects TRBV28 to TRBJ1-3; 12 positions match TRBD1. Losses at the gene ends were 4 bases for V and 4 bases for J; bases not matched to a gene: 5. CDR1 and CDR2 from the germline V gene are MDHEN and SYDVKM. CDR3 length equals 16 residues.

This chain joins TRBV2 and TRBJ2-7, with TRBD2 identical over 7 bases. Germline values: CDR1 SNHLY, CDR2 FYNNEI. Trimming removed 6 bases from V and 1 base from J; junction bases left unmatched: 6. CDR3 length equals 14 residues. The chain's CDR3 is CASSGLAESYEQYF. CDR3 coding DNA: TGTGCCAGCAGCGGGCTAGCGGAGTCCTACGAGCAGTACTTC.

The chain is built from TRBV6-6 and TRBJ2-3, with D maybe TRBD1 (6 bases). Germline lookup yields CDR1 MNHNY and CDR2 SVGAGI (reference sequence). Trimming removed 4 bases from V and 6 bases from J, with 17 bases in between. The CDR3 covers 15 residues. The CDR3 here is CASSSQGKRRDTQYF. The CDR3 DNA follows: TGTGCCAGCAGTTCCCAGGGGAAGCGGCGGGATACGCAGTATTTT.

This chain uses TRBV14 with TRBJ2-1; D is unresolved. V was cut by 0 bases and J by 15 bases, with 21 bases left in between. The CDR3 is made up of 15 amino acids. The germline V gene encodes CDR1 SGHDN and CDR2 FVKESK. This CDR3 reads CASSQDPETSSTSFF. The DNA for the CDR3 is TGTGCCAGCAGCCAAGATCCGGAGACTTCCAGCACGTCGTTCTTC. Together with reference TRBV14 and TRBJ2-1, the CDR3 gives the full variable domain: EAGVTQFPSHSVIEKGQTVTLRCDPISGHDNLYWYRRVMGKEIKFLLHFVKESKQDESGMPNNRFLAERTGGTYSTLKVQPAELEDSGVYFCASSQDPETSSTSFFGPGTRLTVL.

The V gene is TRBV9, the J gene TRBJ1-1; TRBD1 matches at 7 bases. Germline CDR1 is SGDLS and CDR2 is YYNGEE. J gave up 8 bases and V 4 bases, and 8 bases lay outside the gene matches. This CDR3 is built from 13 residues. For the CDR3, the DNA is TGTGCCAGCAGCCCCAGTTGGGACAGAGAAGCTTTCTTT. Amino acid sequence: CASSPSWDREAFF.

This chain links TRBV7-9 with TRBJ2-3, with 7 bases lining up with TRBD2. V shed 1 base, J shed 6 bases, and the junction held 4 bases outside the gene matches. Per the germline V gene, CDR1 is SEHNR and CDR2 is FQNEAQ (reference sequence). CDR3 size: 14 residues. The CDR3 coding sequence is TGTGCCAGCAGCTTAGGGCTAGCGGCCGATACGCAGTATTTT. The encoded protein is CASSLGLAADTQYF.

This clone has a single count. V and J are TRBV20-1 and TRBJ1-1, with D perhaps matching TRBD1 (6 bases). This CDR3 region has 11 residues. The V and J ends lost 6 bases and 11 bases respectively, with 16 bases between them. Per germline, CDR1 DFQATT and CDR2 SNEGSKA (reference sequence). CDR3 sequence reads: CSAQRGRGAFF. The CDR3 DNA reads as TGCAGTGCCCAGAGGGGGAGGGGGGCTTTCTTT.

The chain couples TRBV27 to TRBJ2-7; 9 bases map to TRBD1. V shed 10 bases, J shed 7 bases, and the junction held 14 bases outside the gene matches. The CDR3 loop spans 14 amino acids. From germline, CDR1 is MNHEY and CDR2 SMNVEV (reference sequence). CDR3: CATPRGTGCREQYF. The CDR3 bases are TGTGCCACCCCGAGGGGGACAGGGTGCCGGGAGCAGTACTTC.

The chain joins TRBV19 to TRBJ1-5; 8 bases line up with TRBD1. Germline V gene sequence: CDR1 LNHDA, CDR2 SQIVND (reference sequence). V lost 7 bases, J lost 4 bases, and 9 bases stayed unmatched. This CDR3 is built from 15 residues. CDR3: CASTDLQGGNQPQHF. CDR3 nucleotide sequence: TGTGCCAGTACCGACCTACAGGGGGGGAATCAGCCCCAGCATTTT.

CDR3 protein: CASSPGFVNEQYF. The DNA for the CDR3 is TGTGCCAGCAGCCCCGGGTTTGTCAACGAGCAGTACTTC. The chain joins TRBV9 to TRBJ2-7; no firm D call. The CDR3 spans 13 residues. V lost 4 bases to trimming and J lost 5 bases, with 13 bases between them. Germline V gene sequence: CDR1 SGDLS, CDR2 YYNGEE. The whole variable domain, filled in from reference TRBV9 and TRBJ2-7, reads DSGVTQTPKHLITATGQRVTLRCSPRSGDLSVYWYQQSLDQGLQFLIQYYNGEERAKGNILERFSAQQFPDLHSELNLSSLELGDSALYFCASSPGFVNEQYFGPGTRLTVT.

CDR3 region: CASSGTKREQFF. The CDR3 bases are TGTGCCAGCAGCGGGACTAAACGGGAGCAGTTCTTC. The chain is built from TRBV9 and TRBJ2-1; the D gene is possibly TRBD2 (6 bases). Trimming pared 3 bases from V and 10 bases from J, leaving 11 bases between. The CDR3 extends over 12 amino acids. Looked up from germline, CDR1 is SGDLS and CDR2 is YYNGEE.

This clone has a single count. The rearrangement links TRBV7-3 to TRBJ2-5; TRBD2 agrees at 8 bases. The germline CDR1 and CDR2 sequences are SGHTA and FQGTGA. Germline trimming cut 2 bases from V and 1 base from J; bases unmatched to any gene: 15. The CDR3 covers 19 residues. DNA for the CDR3: TGTGCCAGCAGCTTAGTCAGTGGGAAGGCTAGCGGGCGCCAAGAGACCCAGTACTTC. Translating gives CASSLVSGKASGRQETQYF.

The rearrangement links TRBV4-2 to TRBJ2-7; 8 positions agree with TRBD1. CDR1 and CDR2 (germline): LGHNA, YNFKEQ. The CDR3 is 14 residues long. J lost 4 bases, V lost 1 base, and 3 bases had no gene match. The CDR3 sequence: CASSQATGVYEQYF. Here the CDR3 DNA reads TGTGCCAGCAGCCAAGCGACAGGGGTGTACGAGCAGTACTTC.

The CDR3 region is CASSLSRGTTEAFF. The CDR3 region has the DNA TGTGCCAGCAGTTTATCACGGGGAACAACTGAAGCTTTCTTT. V gene TRBV7-6 combines with J gene TRBJ1-1; D is ambiguous. Germline CDR1 SGHVS, CDR2 FNYEAQ. V shed 6 bases and J shed 5 bases, with 16 bases lying between them. The CDR3 extends over 14 amino acids.

The rearrangement joins TRBV7-2 to TRBJ1-4, with D tentatively TRBD1 (5 bases). In germline, CDR1 is SGHTA, CDR2 FQGNSA. The CDR3 consists of 14 residues. The V end lost 3 bases, the J end lost 7 bases, and 12 bases lay between the germline ends. CDR3 DNA: TGTGCCAGCAGCTTCGACAGTCGCAGTGAAAAACTGTTTTTT. Its protein product is CASSFDSRSEKLFF.

The V and J genes are TRBV18 and TRBJ2-4, with TRBD1 identical over 7 bases. Germline V CDR1 and CDR2: KGHSH, LQKENI. The CDR3 is 14 residues long. The junction had 1 base not matched to a gene; V was cut back by 3 bases and J by 2 bases. CDR3: CASSPGQTKNIQYF. CDR3 coding DNA: TGTGCCAGCTCACCGGGACAGACCAAAAACATTCAGTACTTC.